One and the same sample provided the 6 T cell receptor beta chains below, sequenced in a study of CD8 T cells in Susac syndrome. cDNA came from approximately 0.5 to 1 ug RNA primed by random hexamers. One entry per CDR3 protein results from TCRdb running MiXCR on the immunoSEQ multiplex PCR reads. Of 200,000 or so distinct CDR3 sequences listed, over 90% were seen once; the top ten hold just under 0.095%. Source material: CD4+ T cells from PBMCs. Source of these receptors: a human donor with multiple sclerosis.

This clonotype is a singleton in its sample. The chain has TRBV6-2 or TRBV6-3 and TRBJ2-2; D is perhaps TRBD2 (5 bases). The CDR3 contains 12 residues. Germline V gene lookup returns CDR1 MNHEY and CDR2 SVGEGT. The V end was cut by 8 bases, the J end by 4 bases, with 8 bases between. CDR3 sequence: CASERGTGELFF. DNA of the CDR3: TGTGCCAGCGAACGGGGCACCGGGGAGCTGTTTTTT.

For the CDR3, the DNA is TGCAGCGTGGGGGGCTCGAACACTGAAGCTTTCTTT. This codes for CSVGGSNTEAFF. The chain is built from TRBV29-1 and TRBJ1-1; D possibly corresponds to TRBD1 (6 bases). The CDR3 runs to 12 residues. With 6 bases removed from V and 1 base from J, the gap between germline ends came to 9 bases. Germline V gives CDR1 SQVTM, CDR2 ANQGSEA. The whole variable domain, filled in from reference TRBV29-1 and TRBJ1-1, reads SAVISQKPSRDICQRGTSLTIQCQVDSQVTMMFWYRQQPGQSLTLIATANQGSEATYESGFVIDKFPISRPNLTFSTLTVSNMSPEDSSIYLCSVGGSNTEAFFGQGTRLTVV.

The genes are TRBV20-1 and TRBJ1-5; D not certain. This CDR3 is built from 13 residues. V was trimmed by 5 bases and J by 0 bases, leaving 8 bases between them. Per germline, CDR1 DFQATT and CDR2 SNEGSKA (reference sequence). CDR3 DNA: TGCAGTGCTGTAGAGGATAGCAATCAGCCCCAGCATTTT. This gives the protein CSAVEDSNQPQHF.

The chain carries TRBV14 and TRBJ2-7; 9 nucleotides align to TRBD2. The ends lost 4 bases at V and 2 bases at J; junction bases unmatched: 3. The CDR3 loop spans 14 amino acids. Germline CDR1 reads SGHDN; CDR2 reads FVKESK. The CDR3 here is CASSRLAAPYEQYF. Here the CDR3 DNA reads TGTGCCAGCAGCCGACTAGCGGCACCCTACGAGCAGTACTTC.

The chain employs TRBV20-1 and TRBJ1-2, with D tentatively TRBD1 (5 bases). The CDR3 loop spans 13 amino acids. Per germline, CDR1 DFQATT and CDR2 SNEGSKA (reference sequence). Trimming removed 1 base at V and 4 bases at J, with 10 bases between. This chain's CDR3 is CSARGGRTYGYTF. DNA of the CDR3: TGCAGTGCTAGAGGGGGCAGAACCTATGGCTACACCTTC.

V and J are TRBV20-1 and TRBJ2-5; no reliable D call. The CDR3 contains 13 residues. Germline CDR1 DFQATT, CDR2 SNEGSKA (reference sequence). The germline V and J ends were trimmed by 0 bases and 1 base, with 6 bases remaining between them. The CDR3 region has the DNA TGCAGTGCTAGAGAGGTCCTCCAAGAGACCCAGTACTTC. Translation gives CSAREVLQETQYF.